A single TCR beta chain is shown here with its context. Its specificity is unknown. Sampled while nominally healthy, donors likely had unrecorded immune exposures. This sample is drawn from a study of cytomegalovirus exposure and HLA in healthy donors. Overall study results and limits: In a later analysis, several top co-occurrence clusters appeared linked to parvovirus B19, influenza, CMV and Epstein-Barr virus. Earlier analysis looked at TCR beta V segments, and most were productive about 87% or about 30% of the time.

PCR employed 60 Vbeta and 13 Jbeta primers. Some clones are missing from TCRdb's copy, which holds only in-frame ones; the method was immunoSEQ multiplex PCR. The table includes about 130,000 clones, around 83% detected once. The sample consisted of PBMCs. The receptor was derived from a girl aged 2 to 9 in good health and CMV-seronegative.

CDR3 loop: CASSSTPANEKLFF. DNA of the CDR3: TGTGCCAGCAGCTCCACCCCAGCGAATGAAAAACTGTTTTTT. This rearrangement joins TRBV9 to TRBJ1-4; D is undetermined. The CDR3 runs 14 residues. V gave up 4 bases and J gave up 5 bases, with 12 bases separating them. Germline CDR1 reads SGDLS; CDR2 reads YYNGEE.